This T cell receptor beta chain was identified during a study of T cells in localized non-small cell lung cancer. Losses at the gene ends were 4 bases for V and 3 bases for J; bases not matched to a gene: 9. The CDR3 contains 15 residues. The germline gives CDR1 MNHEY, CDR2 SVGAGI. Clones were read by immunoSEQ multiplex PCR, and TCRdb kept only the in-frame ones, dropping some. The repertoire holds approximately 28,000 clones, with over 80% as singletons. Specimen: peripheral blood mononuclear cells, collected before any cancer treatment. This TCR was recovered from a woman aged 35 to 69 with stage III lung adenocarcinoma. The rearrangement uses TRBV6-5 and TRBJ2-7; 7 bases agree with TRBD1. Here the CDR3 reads CASSSRRDRYYEQYF. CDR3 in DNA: TGTGCCAGCAGTTCCCGCCGGGACAGATACTACGAGCAGTACTTC.